This is a list of T cell receptor beta chains from one sample in a study of shared clonotypes between healthy human individuals. Assay: immunoSEQ multiplex PCR; the TCRdb copy retains only in-frame clones and omits some. The sample shows about 1,900,000 clones, about 95% of them seen only once. Sequencing used naive CD8+ T cells sorted from blood. These receptors all stem from a man younger than 30 in good health. Both conserved end residues are part of each CDR3. The order of the fields is D gene, clone size, V gene, J gene, CDR3 DNA, CDR3 protein. The D gene is left open where the match is weak. Clone size is not always given. Where it is, it says once, few, many or a class for expanded clones.

d_call: .
clone_size: .
v_call: TRBV29-1
j_call: TRBJ2-3
cdr3_nt: TGCAGCGTTGTATCCTCTAGCACAGATACGCAGTATTTT
cdr3_aa: CSVVSSSTDTQYF

d_call: .
clone_size: .
v_call: TRBV29-1
j_call: TRBJ2-3
cdr3_nt: TGCAGCGTCCCAACAGAATTCACAGATACGCAGTATTTT
cdr3_aa: CSVPTEFTDTQYF

d_call: TRBD2
clone_size: .
v_call: TRBV5-6
j_call: TRBJ2-7
cdr3_nt: TGTGCCAGCAGCTTGGGGACTAGCGGGAGAATGGACGAGCAGTACTTC
cdr3_aa: CASSLGTSGRMDEQYF

d_call: TRBD2
clone_size: .
v_call: TRBV18
j_call: TRBJ2-1
cdr3_nt: TGTGCCAGCTCACCAGCGGGGGGCAATGAGCAGTTCTTC
cdr3_aa: CASSPAGGNEQFF

d_call: TRBD2
clone_size: once
v_call: TRBV28
j_call: TRBJ2-1
cdr3_nt: TGTGCCAGCAGGACCAGCGGGAGTCTCGATGAGCAGTTCTTC
cdr3_aa: CASRTSGSLDEQFF

d_call: .
clone_size: .
v_call: TRBV30
j_call: TRBJ2-2
cdr3_nt: TGTGCCTGGACCCACGCAACCGGGGAGCTGTTTTTT
cdr3_aa: CAWTHATGELFF

d_call: .
clone_size: .
v_call: TRBV11-2
j_call: TRBJ2-7
cdr3_nt: TGTGCCAGCAGCTTAGCAGTCCACGAGCAGTACTTC
cdr3_aa: CASSLAVHEQYF

d_call: .
clone_size: .
v_call: TRBV9
j_call: TRBJ2-3
cdr3_nt: TGTGCCAGCAGCCACGATACCGGAGATACGCAGTATTTT
cdr3_aa: CASSHDTGDTQYF

d_call: .
clone_size: .
v_call: TRBV6-5
j_call: TRBJ2-3
cdr3_nt: TGTGCCAGCAGTTACTCAGAGGGGGATACGCAGTATTTT
cdr3_aa: CASSYSEGDTQYF

d_call: .
clone_size: once
v_call: TRBV19
j_call: TRBJ1-2
cdr3_nt: TGTGCCAGTAGTATAGCTTCCGGGGGATATGGCTACACCTTC
cdr3_aa: CASSIASGGYGYTF

d_call: .
clone_size: once
v_call: TRBV5-6
j_call: TRBJ2-5
cdr3_nt: TGTGCCAGCAGCCGTGGTGAGACCCAGTACTTC
cdr3_aa: CASSRGETQYF

d_call: TRBD1
clone_size: .
v_call: TRBV11-3
j_call: TRBJ1-2
cdr3_nt: TGTGCCAGCAGCTTAGGGGTACAGGACAGGGGAACCTATGGCTACACCTTC
cdr3_aa: CASSLGVQDRGTYGYTF

d_call: TRBD2
clone_size: .
v_call: TRBV7-6
j_call: TRBJ2-2
cdr3_nt: TGTGCCAGCAGCTTAGCAGGGAGGGAGGGCCCTAACACCGGGGAGCTGTTTTTT
cdr3_aa: CASSLAGREGPNTGELFF

d_call: TRBD1
clone_size: .
v_call: TRBV7-9
j_call: TRBJ1-4
cdr3_nt: TGTGCCAGCAGCTTAGCGGTCAGGGGGGCTAATGAAAAACTGTTTTTT
cdr3_aa: CASSLAVRGANEKLFF

d_call: .
clone_size: .
v_call: TRBV11-2
j_call: TRBJ2-7
cdr3_nt: TGTGCCAGCAGCTCGGGACATGCCGCCGGCTACGAGCAGTACTTC
cdr3_aa: CASSSGHAAGYEQYF

d_call: TRBD1
clone_size: .
v_call: TRBV5-1
j_call: TRBJ2-7
cdr3_nt: TGCGCCAGCAGCTTAGGACAGGGGGCCGCCTACGAGCAGTACTTC
cdr3_aa: CASSLGQGAAYEQYF

d_call: TRBD2
clone_size: .
v_call: TRBV7-6
j_call: TRBJ2-2
cdr3_nt: TGTGCCAGCAGCTTAGTCCCTAGCGGAGCGAACACCGGGGAGCTGTTTTTT
cdr3_aa: CASSLVPSGANTGELFF

d_call: TRBD1
clone_size: .
v_call: TRBV27
j_call: TRBJ1-4
cdr3_nt: TGTGCCAGCAGTCCGGGACAGGGGGGAGAAAAACTGTTTTTT
cdr3_aa: CASSPGQGGEKLFF

d_call: .
clone_size: .
v_call: TRBV1
j_call: TRBJ2-2
cdr3_nt: TGCACCAGCAGCCAAGGGCCCGGGGGGCCGTATGGGGAGCTGTTTTTT
cdr3_aa: CTSSQGPGGPYGELFF

d_call: .
clone_size: .
v_call: TRBV5-1
j_call: TRBJ1-2
cdr3_nt: TGCGCCAGCAGCTTCAACCGGGACATAATTAACTATGGCTACACCTTC
cdr3_aa: CASSFNRDIINYGYTF

d_call: .
clone_size: .
v_call: TRBV7-9
j_call: TRBJ2-7
cdr3_nt: TGTGCCAGCAGCCGAGCAAAGTACGAGCAGTACTTC
cdr3_aa: CASSRAKYEQYF

d_call: .
clone_size: .
v_call: TRBV7-9
j_call: TRBJ1-3
cdr3_nt: TGTGCCAGCAGCTCCCCGGACGGTGATTACTCTGGAAACACCATATATTTT
cdr3_aa: CASSSPDGDYSGNTIYF

d_call: .
clone_size: .
v_call: TRBV15
j_call: TRBJ2-7
cdr3_nt: TGTGCCACCAGCAGTGGTAGGGAGGCCTACGAGCAGTACTTC
cdr3_aa: CATSSGREAYEQYF

d_call: .
clone_size: .
v_call: TRBV6-5
j_call: TRBJ1-2
cdr3_nt: TGTGCCAGCAGTTACGGTGGTAACTATGGCTACACCTTC
cdr3_aa: CASSYGGNYGYTF

d_call: TRBD1
clone_size: once
v_call: TRBV7-9
j_call: TRBJ2-5
cdr3_nt: TGTGCCAGCAGCTTAGTTTTGGGACAGGGGCAAGAGACCCAGTACTTC
cdr3_aa: CASSLVLGQGQETQYF